This T cell receptor (beta chain) was sequenced during a study of cytotoxic CD8 clonotypes in ibrutinib-treated CLL (dated by TCRdb to 2020 to 2022). About the study as a whole: The cohort had 11 relapsed/refractory and more than 14 treatment-naive patients; approximately 18 were IGHV unmutated. Responses were partial in roughly 24 patients and complete in 2; after median around 65 months follow-up, about 14 stayed in remission and approximately 12 progressed. Response samples were taken after a median of 12 months on treatment, ranging from about 6 to 36 months. On average, each sample had some 260,000 productive templates and about 89,000 productive rearrangements. Longitudinal samples were available for about 30% of the roughly 86 trial participants. Cryopreserved peripheral blood mononuclear cells were collected before treatment, at response, and at either disease progression or sustained remission. Broad study findings and their caveats: At ibrutinib response clonality went up, during sustained remission it held steady, and at progression it dropped back toward baseline. Baseline clonality was found to be higher than that of age-matched healthy donors and was strongly correlated with circulating CD8+ T-cell counts. Sampling times were not matched between sustained-remission and progressing patients, and lymph node repertoires were not studied. Public clonotypes were rare and either shrank or stayed stable during treatment, and the rise in clonality at ibrutinib response reflected expansion of private clonotypes.

CDR1 and CDR2 are read off the germline V gene as ENHRY and SYGVKD. Its CDR3 holds 14 amino acids, cysteine through phenylalanine. The DNA shown is the 42-base CDR3, in frame from base 1. V is cut by 11 bases and J by 5 bases, and the space between the germline ends is 16 bases. A MiSeq instrument was used for deep resolution sequencing, which targeted depths ranging from 1 in 1 million up to 1 in 200,000 T cells, with coverage averaging 10x for each clonotype. TCR beta libraries were generated with the immunoSEQ hsTCRB Kit. On the authors' methods: Data were analyzed with ImmunoSEQ Data Assistant and ImmunoSEQ Analyzer, with V, D and J genes assigned per IMGT definitions. Clonality, which ranges from 0 to 1, was calculated as one minus the normalized Shannon entropy of productive rearrangement frequencies. Only overrepresented clonotypes making up at least 0.05% of each patient's repertoire were included in the public clonotype analysis. Repertoires from about a dozen age-matched healthy donors in immuneACCESS were used as clonality controls. TCRdb retrieved this table from immuneACCESS and kept in-frame rearrangements only. Not all clones are present; in checked studies, unresolved V genes account for under half, and no reason is known for the remainder. V, J and clone size derive from that table, while D and trimming were established from the DNA sequence. The sample table records fewer than 35,000 clones; 45% to 65% of these occur just once. The ten biggest clones cover approximately 4.7% of the sample.

For TCR beta library preparation, about 2.1 micrograms of genomic DNA were extracted from the cryopreserved PBMCs. Longitudinal blood samples from CLL patients on ibrutinib monotherapy were analyzed using high-throughput TCR beta sequencing. Patients were enrolled in a phase 2 open-label single-center ibrutinib monotherapy trial. This clone occurred a few times. Its antigen is still unknown. Base qualities are not provided; no much larger clone lies one nucleotide away. The material sequenced was PBMCs, taken before ibrutinib treatment. The chain is encoded by TRBV10-3 joined to TRBJ2-6, with the D gene uncertain. This receptor was identified in a human donor with chronic lymphocytic leukemia. The DNA sequence is as follows: TGTGCCTCCGAGCCACCCAGCAGGGCCAACGTCCTGACTTTC. The translation is CASEPPSRANVLTF.